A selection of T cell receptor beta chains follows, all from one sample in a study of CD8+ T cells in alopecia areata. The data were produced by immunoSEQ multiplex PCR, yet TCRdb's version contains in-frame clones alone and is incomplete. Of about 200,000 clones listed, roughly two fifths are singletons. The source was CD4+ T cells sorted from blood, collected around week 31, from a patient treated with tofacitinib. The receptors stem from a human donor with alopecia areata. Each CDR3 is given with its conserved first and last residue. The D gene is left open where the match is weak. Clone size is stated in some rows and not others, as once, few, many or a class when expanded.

CDR3: CASSAGGGYGYTF; DNA: TGTGCCAGCAGTGCGGGAGGGGGCTATGGCTACACCTTC; V: TRBV7-2; J: TRBJ1-2; size: NA; D: NA
CDR3: CAIKRDRSSYEQYF; DNA: TGTGCCATTAAGAGGGACAGAAGCTCCTACGAGCAGTACTTC; V: TRBV10-3; J: TRBJ2-7; size: NA; D: TRBD1
CDR3: CASSVEASGGNNEQFF; DNA: TGTGCCAGCAGCGTAGAGGCTAGCGGGGGGAACAATGAGCAGTTCTTC; V: TRBV9; J: TRBJ2-1; size: NA; D: TRBD2
CDR3: CASGTIATGEEQFF; DNA: TGCGCCAGCGGTACCATCGCGACAGGGGAAGAGCAGTTCTTC; V: TRBV23-1; J: TRBJ2-1; size: NA; D: TRBD1
CDR3: CASTGQYSNQPQHF; DNA: TGTGCCTCAACAGGCCAATATAGCAATCAGCCCCAGCATTTT; V: TRBV2; J: TRBJ1-5; size: NA; D: NA
CDR3: CASSEGLTDTQYF; DNA: TGTGCCAGCAGTGAAGGACTCACAGATACGCAGTATTTT; V: TRBV6-1; J: TRBJ2-3; size: NA; D: NA
CDR3: CASSHPGPYEQYF; DNA: TGTGCCAGCAGCCATCCGGGACCCTACGAGCAGTACTTC; V: TRBV5-8; J: TRBJ2-7; size: NA; D: NA
CDR3: CASSFTGQGYTEAFF; DNA: TGTGCCAGCAGCTTTACCGGACAGGGTTACACTGAAGCTTTCTTT; V: TRBV5-5; J: TRBJ1-1; size: few; D: TRBD1
CDR3: CASSLVPSTDTQYF; DNA: TGTGCCAGCAGCTTGGTCCCTAGCACAGATACGCAGTATTTT; V: TRBV5-4; J: TRBJ2-3; size: few; D: NA
CDR3: CAWSLTGGHEQYF; DNA: TGTGCCTGGTCGCTGACAGGGGGCCACGAGCAGTACTTC; V: TRBV30; J: TRBJ2-7; size: NA; D: TRBD1